This T cell receptor (beta chain) was found in a study of cytomegalovirus exposure and HLA in healthy donors. Study summary: The approximately 120 validation repertoires and the 666 first-cohort repertoires shared a platform, a later analysis reported. Study-level findings and limits: The finding came from a later analysis; first-cohort TCR clusters tended to co-occur in the roughly 120 validation repertoires. Among the CMV-associated chains, a few were confirmed in vitro as specific for CMV antigens.

The CDR3 is made up of 15 amino acids. The germline V gene encodes CDR1 SGHVS and CDR2 FNYEAQ. The junction had 6 bases not matched to a gene; V was cut back by 5 bases and J by 5 bases. Separation from the roughly 600-subject first cohort characterized the roughly 130-subject validation cohort, to which the donors belonged. A word on this clone: The antigen is not known.

Using immunoSEQ multiplex PCR, the repertoire was profiled, and TCRdb retains in-frame clones only, with some absent. In the table there are about 73,000 clones, 90% to 95% of which are singletons. This receptor was identified in a young man in good health and CMV-seronegative. What was sequenced was PBMCs. The chain combines TRBV7-6 with TRBJ1-4; 9 nucleotides align to TRBD1. The DNA of the CDR3 is TGTGCCAGCAGCCTAAGACAGGGGGGGAATGAAAAACTGTTTTTT. This gives the protein CASSLRQGGNEKLFF.